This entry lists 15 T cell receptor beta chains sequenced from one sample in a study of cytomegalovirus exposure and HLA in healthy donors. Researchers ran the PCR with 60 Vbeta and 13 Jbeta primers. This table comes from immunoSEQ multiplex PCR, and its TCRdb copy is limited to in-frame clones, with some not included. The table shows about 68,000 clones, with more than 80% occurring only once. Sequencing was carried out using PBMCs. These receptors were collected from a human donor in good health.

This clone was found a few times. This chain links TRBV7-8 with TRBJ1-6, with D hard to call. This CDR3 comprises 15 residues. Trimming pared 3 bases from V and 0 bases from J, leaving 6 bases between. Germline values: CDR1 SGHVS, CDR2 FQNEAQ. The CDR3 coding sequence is TGTGCCAGCAGCTTGGTGGCCTCCTATAATTCACCCCTCCACTTT. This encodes CASSLVASYNSPLHF.

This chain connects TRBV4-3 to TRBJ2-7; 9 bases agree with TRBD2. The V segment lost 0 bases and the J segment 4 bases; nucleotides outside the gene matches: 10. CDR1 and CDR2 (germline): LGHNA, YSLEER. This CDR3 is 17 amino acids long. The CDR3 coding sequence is TGCGCCAGCAGCCAAGATATAGTAATAGCGGGGGAATACGAGCAGTACTTC. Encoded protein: CASSQDIVIAGEYEQYF.

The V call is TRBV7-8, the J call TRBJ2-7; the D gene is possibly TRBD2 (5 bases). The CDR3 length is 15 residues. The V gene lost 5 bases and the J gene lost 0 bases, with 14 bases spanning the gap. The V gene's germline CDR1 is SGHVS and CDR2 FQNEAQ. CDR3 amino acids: CASSPRGGLSYEQYF. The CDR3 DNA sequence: TGTGCCAGCAGCCCCCGCGGCGGGCTCTCCTACGAGCAGTACTTC.

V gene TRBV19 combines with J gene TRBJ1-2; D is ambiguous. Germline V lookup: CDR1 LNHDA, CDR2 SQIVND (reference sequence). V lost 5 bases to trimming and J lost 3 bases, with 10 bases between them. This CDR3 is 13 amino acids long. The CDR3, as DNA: TGTGCCAGTAGTGACAAGGCCCACTATGGCTACACCTTC. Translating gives CASSDKAHYGYTF.

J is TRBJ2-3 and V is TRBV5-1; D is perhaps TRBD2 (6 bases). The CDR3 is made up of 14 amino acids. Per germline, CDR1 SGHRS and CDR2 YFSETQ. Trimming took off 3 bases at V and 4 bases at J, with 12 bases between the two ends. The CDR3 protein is CASSSRVAADTQYF. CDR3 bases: TGCGCCAGCAGCTCCCGGGTAGCGGCAGATACGCAGTATTTT.

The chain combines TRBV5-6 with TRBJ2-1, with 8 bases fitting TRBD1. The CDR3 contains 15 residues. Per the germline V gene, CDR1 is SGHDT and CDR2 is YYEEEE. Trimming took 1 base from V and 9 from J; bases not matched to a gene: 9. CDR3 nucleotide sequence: TGTGCCAGCAGCTTGTCGGACAGGGTAACAGGTGAGCAGTTCTTC. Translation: CASSLSDRVTGEQFF.

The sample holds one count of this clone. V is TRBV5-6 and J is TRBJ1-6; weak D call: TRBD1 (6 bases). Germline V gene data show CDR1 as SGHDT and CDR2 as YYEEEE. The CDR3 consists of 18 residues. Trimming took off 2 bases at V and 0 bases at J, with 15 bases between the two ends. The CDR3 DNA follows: TGTGCCAGCAGCTTCCGCGGGGGCTCGAGCTCCTATAATTCACCCCTCCACTTT. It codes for CASSFRGGSSSYNSPLHF.

DNA for the CDR3: TGCGCCAGCAGCGGTAGCGGGGGGAAATACGAGCAGTACTTC. This codes for CASSGSGGKYEQYF. The chain uses TRBV5-1 and TRBJ2-7; 10 nucleotides line up with TRBD2. The V gene's germline CDR1 is SGHRS and CDR2 YFSETQ. The CDR3 spans 14 residues. The J segment lost 4 bases and the V segment lost 4 bases, leaving 5 bases of the junction unmatched.

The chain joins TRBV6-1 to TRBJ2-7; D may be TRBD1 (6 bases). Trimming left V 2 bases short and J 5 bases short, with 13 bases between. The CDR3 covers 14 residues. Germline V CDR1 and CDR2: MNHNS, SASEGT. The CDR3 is CASSEQGPRHEQYF. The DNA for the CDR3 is TGTGCCAGCAGTGAACAGGGGCCCCGGCACGAGCAGTACTTC.

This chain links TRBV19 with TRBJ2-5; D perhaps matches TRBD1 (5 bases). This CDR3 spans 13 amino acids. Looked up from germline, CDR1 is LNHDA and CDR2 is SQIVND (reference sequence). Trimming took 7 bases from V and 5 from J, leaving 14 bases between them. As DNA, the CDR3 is TGTGCCAGTACCCAGGGATATGGGGAGACCCAGTACTTC. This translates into CASTQGYGETQYF.

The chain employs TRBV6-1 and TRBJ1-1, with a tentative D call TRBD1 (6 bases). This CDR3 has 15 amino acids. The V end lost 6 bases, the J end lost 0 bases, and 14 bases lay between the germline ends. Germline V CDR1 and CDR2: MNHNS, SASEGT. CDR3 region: CASSPLTGLNTEAFF. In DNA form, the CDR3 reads TGTGCCAGCAGCCCCCTGACAGGCCTGAACACTGAAGCTTTCTTT.

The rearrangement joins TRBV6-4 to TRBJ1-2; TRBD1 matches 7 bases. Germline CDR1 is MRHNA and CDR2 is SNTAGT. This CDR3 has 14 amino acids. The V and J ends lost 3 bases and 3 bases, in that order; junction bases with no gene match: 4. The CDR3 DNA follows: TGTGCCAGCAGTGAGCGAGGGGGCGACTATGGCTACACCTTC. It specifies CASSERGGDYGYTF.

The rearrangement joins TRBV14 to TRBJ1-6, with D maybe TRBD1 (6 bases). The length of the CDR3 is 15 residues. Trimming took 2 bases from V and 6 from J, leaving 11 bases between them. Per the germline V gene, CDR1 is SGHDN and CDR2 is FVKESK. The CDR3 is CASSQITGFNSPLHF. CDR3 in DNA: TGTGCCAGCAGCCAAATTACAGGGTTTAATTCACCCCTCCACTTT.

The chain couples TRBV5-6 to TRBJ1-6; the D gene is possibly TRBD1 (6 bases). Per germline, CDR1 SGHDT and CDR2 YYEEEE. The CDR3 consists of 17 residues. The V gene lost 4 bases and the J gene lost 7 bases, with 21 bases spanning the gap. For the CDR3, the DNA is TGTGCCAGCAGCCCTGGGGGCCGGACAGTGAACAATTCACCCCTCCACTTT. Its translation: CASSPGGRTVNNSPLHF.

The CDR3, as DNA: TGTGCCAGCAGCCTCCGTTCACGGGGTGATGAGCAGTTCTTC. It codes for CASSLRSRGDEQFF. The genes are TRBV6-4 and TRBJ2-1; D is perhaps TRBD2 (5 bases). The CDR3 runs 14 residues. Per germline, CDR1 MRHNA and CDR2 SNTAGT. Trimming pared 6 bases from V and 8 bases from J, leaving 17 bases between.